These 28 T cell receptor beta chains came from one sample sequenced in a study of Ad26.COV2.S vaccination and SARS-CoV-2 variants. The treatment: some 20 received Ad26.COV2.S at low or high dose, single or two shots; about 5 received placebo; per-sample allocation not given. Samples analyzed were those drawn on day 63 after the first vaccine or placebo injection. Sequencing was performed with immunoSEQ multiplex PCR; in TCRdb, only in-frame clones are kept and a portion is missing. Among about 370,000 clones listed, about nine tenths were seen once. Sample: peripheral blood, taken in a trial of Ad26.COV2.S vaccine versus placebo. The receptors come from a person between 18 and 65 years old who received the Ad26.COV2.S COVID-19 vaccine or a placebo.

This chain uses TRBV4-3 with TRBJ1-1; no reliable D call. Germline-derived CDR1 and CDR2 are LGHNA and YSLEER. This CDR3 comprises 15 residues. V was clipped by 1 base and J by 1 base, with 10 bases between them. The DNA for the CDR3 is TGCGCCAGCAGCCAAGGCCTCGGCACGAACACTGAAGCTTTCTTT. It specifies CASSQGLGTNTEAFF.

This clone was seen more than once but under ten times. This sequence joins TRBV7-2 and TRBJ1-6; 7 nucleotides agree with TRBD1. This CDR3 has 15 amino acids. Germline CDR1 reads SGHTA; CDR2 reads FQGNSA. Trimming took 3 bases from V and 10 from J; bases not matched to a gene: 9. This CDR3 is CASSLGRGGESPLHF. The CDR3 DNA sequence: TGTGCCAGCAGCTTGGGCAGGGGGGGTGAGTCACCCCTCCACTTT. The full variable domain, with the rest looked up from reference TRBV7-2 and TRBJ1-6, is GAGVSQSPSNKVTEKGKDVELRCDPISGHTALYWYRQSLGQGLEFLIYFQGNSAPDKSGLPSDRFSAERTGGSVSTLTIQRTQQEDSAVYLCASSLGRGGESPLHFGNGTRLTVT.

The V and J genes are TRBV18 and TRBJ2-1; D perhaps matches TRBD1 (6 bases). This CDR3 contains 17 residues. V was clipped by 0 bases and J by 2 bases, with 14 bases between them. In germline, CDR1 is KGHSH, CDR2 LQKENI. The CDR3 bases are TGTGCCAGCTCACCACCTTCCGACAGGATAGCCTACAATGAGCAGTTCTTC. Amino acids: CASSPPSDRIAYNEQFF.

V gene TRBV9 combines with J gene TRBJ2-1; tentatively, D is TRBD2 (7 bases). Per the germline V gene, CDR1 is SGDLS and CDR2 is YYNGEE. V lost 3 bases, J lost 7 bases, and 23 bases lay in between. The CDR3 has 17 residues. The CDR3 DNA follows: TGTGCCAGCAGCGAAGGGCTTAGGGGCAGGGGAGGGAATGAGCAGTTCTTC. Its translation: CASSEGLRGRGGNEQFF.

The chain combines TRBV5-1 with TRBJ2-7; no reliable D call. The CDR3 consists of 12 residues. Per the germline V gene, CDR1 is SGHRS and CDR2 is YFSETQ. V dropped 4 bases and J dropped 5 bases, with 10 bases sitting between them. The CDR3 DNA reads as TGCGCCAGCAGCCTGACGACCGACGAGCAGTACTTC. It yields the protein CASSLTTDEQYF. The full variable domain, its missing parts supplied by reference TRBV5-1 and TRBJ2-7, is KAGVTQTPRYLIKTRGQQVTLSCSPISGHRSVSWYQQTPGQGLQFLFEYFSETQRNKGNFPGRFSGRQFSNSRSEMNVSTLELGDSALYLCASSLTTDEQYFGPGTRLTVT.

This rearrangement joins TRBV10-3 to TRBJ2-2; a weak D match, TRBD1 (6 bases). V was shortened by 8 bases and J by 3 bases, with 25 bases between the two germline ends. The length of the CDR3 is 18 residues. The germline V gene has CDR1 ENHRY and CDR2 SYGVKD. The CDR3 is CAIAQGQLPRRYTGELFF. CDR3 DNA: TGTGCCATCGCCCAAGGACAGCTACCCCGAAGATACACCGGGGAGCTGTTTTTT.

This clone has a handful of counts. This sequence joins TRBV6-6 and TRBJ2-7; the D gene is possibly TRBD1 (5 bases). With 0 bases removed from V and 1 base from J, the gap between germline ends came to 7 bases. Germline-derived CDR1 and CDR2 are MNHNY and SVGAGI (reference sequence). The CDR3 consists of 14 residues. CDR3 in amino acids: CASSYSRQSYEQYF. CDR3 sequence (DNA): TGTGCCAGCAGTTACTCGAGACAGTCCTACGAGCAGTACTTC.

In this sample, this clone turned up once. This chain links TRBV3-1 (or the pseudogene TRBV3-2) with TRBJ2-7, with D unclear. The V end lost 4 bases, the J end lost 3 bases, and 13 bases lay between the germline ends. The CDR3 runs to 14 residues. Germline-derived CDR1 and CDR2 are LGHDT and YNNKEL (reference sequence). CDR3: CASSRGSGSYEQYF. The CDR3 DNA follows: TGTGCCAGCAGCCGTGGGTCAGGTAGCTACGAGCAGTACTTC.

The CDR3 is CASSLYDRGAYNSPLHF. The CDR3 DNA reads TGCGCCAGCAGCCTATATGACAGGGGCGCCTATAATTCACCCCTCCACTTT. The chain employs TRBV4-1 and TRBJ1-6, with 8 bases matching TRBD1. Per the germline V gene, CDR1 is MGHRA and CDR2 is YSYEKL. The ends lost 4 bases at V and 2 bases at J; junction bases unmatched: 7. The CDR3 is made up of 17 amino acids.

The V and J genes are TRBV25-1 and TRBJ2-6, with D perhaps TRBD2 (5 bases). CDR1 and CDR2 from the germline V gene are MGHDK and SYGVNS. The CDR3 covers 14 residues. Trimming removed 4 bases at V and 1 base at J, with 5 bases between. In nucleotides, the CDR3 is TGTGCCAGCAGTGGAGGGTCTGGGGCCAACGTCCTGACTTTC. Its translation: CASSGGSGANVLTF.

CDR3 loop: CARQGLGNQPQHF. CDR3 sequence (DNA): TGTGCCCGACAGGGGCTAGGCAATCAGCCCCAGCATTTT. This sequence joins TRBV19 and TRBJ1-5; 8 bases agree with TRBD1. This CDR3 has 13 residues. Trimming at V came to 11 bases and at J to 2 bases, leaving 5 bases not matched to a gene. The germline V gene has CDR1 LNHDA and CDR2 SQIVND (reference sequence).

The chain carries TRBV18 and TRBJ2-3; 11 bases fit TRBD1. V was clipped by 5 bases and J by 1 base; unmatched bases: 2. There are 15 residues in the CDR3. The germline gives CDR1 KGHSH, CDR2 LQKENI. CDR3 sequence: CASSTGQGGTDTQYF. The DNA of the CDR3 is TGTGCCAGCTCAACGGGACAGGGGGGCACAGATACGCAGTATTTT. The full variable domain, its missing parts supplied by reference TRBV18 and TRBJ2-3, is NAGVMQNPRHLVRRRGQEARLRCSPMKGHSHVYWYRQLPEEGLKFMVYLQKENIIDESGMPKERFSAEFPKEGPSILRIQQVVRGDSAAYFCASSTGQGGTDTQYFGPGTRLTVL.

This chain connects TRBV7-9 to TRBJ1-1, with D unclear. Germline CDR1 and CDR2: SEHNR and FQNEAQ (reference sequence). The CDR3 is 14 residues long. V was pared by 3 bases and J by 1 base, with 9 bases between. CDR3 in amino acids: CASSFSGKNTEAFF. The DNA for the CDR3 is TGTGCCAGCAGCTTCTCGGGCAAGAACACTGAAGCTTTCTTT.

The chain is built from TRBV6-5 and TRBJ2-5; perhaps TRBD1 as D (7 bases). The V end was cut by 6 bases, the J end by 3 bases, with 14 bases between. The germline gives CDR1 MNHEY, CDR2 SVGAGI. The CDR3 consists of 14 residues. CDR3 sequence (DNA): TGTGCCAGCAGGCTCAGGGGGGTGGAAGAGACCCAGTACTTC. It specifies CASRLRGVEETQYF.

The chain joins TRBV11-2 to TRBJ2-7; TRBD1 is a possible D gene (5 bases). Looked up from germline, CDR1 is SGHAT and CDR2 is FQNNGV. Trimming took off 0 bases at V and 2 bases at J, with 8 bases between the two ends. The CDR3 covers 14 residues. DNA for the CDR3: TGTGCCAGCAGCTTAGATCCAGGGCCCTACGAGCAGTACTTC. Protein product: CASSLDPGPYEQYF.

V is TRBV5-1 and J is TRBJ2-5, with 13 bases matching TRBD2. The CDR3 is 16 residues long. After removal of 4 bases from V and 5 bases from J, the junction contained 8 bases not matched to a gene. Germline lookup yields CDR1 SGHRS and CDR2 YFSETQ. DNA of the CDR3: TGCGCCAGCAGCGGGGGACTAGCGGGGCTCGGGGAGACCCAGTACTTC. This encodes CASSGGLAGLGETQYF.

Only a few counts were recorded for this clone. The chain carries TRBV5-4 and TRBJ1-3; D remains unclear. Germline V CDR1 and CDR2: SGHNT, YYREEE (reference sequence). The CDR3 consists of 13 residues. The V and J ends lost 0 bases and 8 bases respectively, with 9 bases between them. The CDR3 here is CASSLGREDTIYF. The CDR3 bases are TGTGCCAGCAGCTTGGGGAGGGAAGACACCATATATTTT.

V is TRBV5-1 and J is TRBJ1-2; 7 nucleotides line up with TRBD1. This CDR3 is built from 12 residues. Per germline, CDR1 SGHRS and CDR2 YFSETQ. Unmatched junction bases numbered 5, after V lost 4 bases and J lost 8 bases. The CDR3 protein is CASSPDRVGYTF. Written as DNA, the CDR3 is TGCGCCAGCAGCCCCGACAGGGTCGGCTACACCTTC. The full variable domain, in which reference TRBV5-1 and TRBJ1-2 provide the parts outside the CDR3, is KAGVTQTPRYLIKTRGQQVTLSCSPISGHRSVSWYQQTPGQGLQFLFEYFSETQRNKGNFPGRFSGRQFSNSRSEMNVSTLELGDSALYLCASSPDRVGYTFGSGTRLTVV.

This chain links TRBV7-9 with TRBJ2-7, with D unclear. Trimming stripped 1 base from V and 6 bases from J, with 10 bases between. Germline V gene data show CDR1 as SEHNR and CDR2 as FQNEAQ (reference sequence). The CDR3 runs 13 residues. The CDR3 sequence is CASSLGGSGEQYF. The CDR3 DNA is TGTGCCAGCAGCTTAGGTGGATCGGGCGAGCAGTACTTC. The full variable domain, in which reference TRBV7-9 and TRBJ2-7 provide the parts outside the CDR3, is DTGVSQNPRHKITKRGQNVTFRCDPISEHNRLYWYRQTLGQGPEFLTYFQNEAQLEKSRLLSDRFSAERPKGSFSTLEIQRTEQGDSAMYLCASSLGGSGEQYFGPGTRLTVT.

The V and J genes are TRBV3-1 (or the pseudogene TRBV3-2) and TRBJ1-1, with TRBD1 matching over 10 bases. Germline V gene data show CDR1 as LGHDT and CDR2 as YNNKEL (reference sequence). The V and J ends lost 4 bases and 6 bases, in that order; junction bases with no gene match: 8. The CDR3 totals 15 residues. The CDR3 loop reads CASSPLRDRGAEAFF. The CDR3 DNA reads TGTGCCAGCAGCCCCCTCCGGGACAGGGGTGCTGAAGCTTTCTTT.

V usage is TRBV2 and J usage is TRBJ2-1, with 9 bases fitting TRBD2. This CDR3 has 18 amino acids. From germline, CDR1 is SNHLY and CDR2 FYNNEI. Trimming removed 6 bases from V and 0 bases from J; junction bases left unmatched: 12. The CDR3, as DNA: TGTGCCAGCAGCGCCCCATCTAGCGGGGCGAGCTCCTACAATGAGCAGTTCTTC. Translating gives CASSAPSSGASSYNEQFF.

This chain links TRBV7-8 with TRBJ2-1; D gene unclear. Trimming removed 2 bases at V and 0 bases at J, with 11 bases between. The CDR3 runs 16 residues. Germline CDR1 is SGHVS and CDR2 is FQNEAQ. The CDR3, as DNA: TGTGCCAGCAGCTTAAGTCTCGGAAGCTCCTACAATGAGCAGTTCTTC. Its translation is CASSLSLGSSYNEQFF.

This clone has a handful of counts. CDR3 residues: CASSWEGSPLHF. For the CDR3, the DNA is TGTGCCAGCTCTTGGGAAGGTTCACCCCTCCACTTT. V is TRBV6-5 and J is TRBJ1-6; no firm D call. The CDR3 runs to 12 residues. V dropped 8 bases and J dropped 9 bases, with 11 bases sitting between them. CDR1 and CDR2 (germline): MNHEY, SVGAGI.

The chain uses TRBV5-1 and TRBJ1-1, with 7 bases identical to TRBD1. Germline values: CDR1 SGHRS, CDR2 YFSETQ. V gave up 0 bases and J gave up 1 base; unmatched junction bases: 6. The CDR3 consists of 16 residues. The CDR3 DNA reads TGCGCCAGCAGCTTGGGGGACAGAAGAGAGAACACTGAAGCTTTCTTT. It codes for CASSLGDRRENTEAFF.

The chain couples TRBV29-1 to TRBJ2-7; TRBD2 aligns across 10 bases. CDR3 length: 14 residues. The V gene end was trimmed by 7 bases and the J gene end by 1 base; junction bases not matched to a gene: 7. CDR1 SQVTM and CDR2 ANQGSEA come from the germline V gene. The CDR3 bases are TGCAGCGCCTTACTAGCGGGGCCTTCCTACGAGCAGTACTTC. Its protein product is CSALLAGPSYEQYF.

CDR3 nucleotide sequence: TGTGCCAGCAGCAACGCGGCGCTAGCCGGGGTGATGCAGTATTTT. This gives the protein CASSNAALAGVMQYF. The gene calls are TRBV6-5 and TRBJ2-3; the D gene is possibly TRBD2 (5 bases). Trimming stripped 6 bases from V and 11 bases from J, with 24 bases between. There are 15 residues in the CDR3. Germline CDR1 MNHEY, CDR2 SVGAGI.

The chain uses TRBV7-9 and TRBJ2-7; D is possibly TRBD1 (6 bases). V shed 3 bases and J shed 1 base, with 19 bases lying between them. Germline values: CDR1 SEHNR, CDR2 FQNEAQ (reference sequence). This CDR3 region has 17 residues. CDR3 bases: TGTGCCAGCAGCTTTTTTCCAGGGGCTCAATCTTCCTACGAGCAGTACTTC. Its protein is CASSFFPGAQSSYEQYF. The variable domain in full, with the rest retrieved from reference TRBV7-9 and TRBJ2-7, is DTGVSQNPRHKITKRGQNVTFRCDPISEHNRLYWYRQTLGQGPEFLTYFQNEAQLEKSRLLSDRFSAERPKGSFSTLEIQRTEQGDSAMYLCASSFFPGAQSSYEQYFGPGTRLTVT.

This rearrangement joins TRBV3-1 (or the pseudogene TRBV3-2) to TRBJ2-7; D might be TRBD2 (6 bases). The V end was cut by 0 bases, the J end by 5 bases, with 11 bases between. Germline V lookup: CDR1 LGHDT, CDR2 YNNKEL (reference sequence). This CDR3 has 14 amino acids. CDR3 loop: CASSQEEGSDEQYF. The CDR3 DNA follows: TGTGCCAGCAGCCAAGAGGAGGGTTCCGACGAGCAGTACTTC.